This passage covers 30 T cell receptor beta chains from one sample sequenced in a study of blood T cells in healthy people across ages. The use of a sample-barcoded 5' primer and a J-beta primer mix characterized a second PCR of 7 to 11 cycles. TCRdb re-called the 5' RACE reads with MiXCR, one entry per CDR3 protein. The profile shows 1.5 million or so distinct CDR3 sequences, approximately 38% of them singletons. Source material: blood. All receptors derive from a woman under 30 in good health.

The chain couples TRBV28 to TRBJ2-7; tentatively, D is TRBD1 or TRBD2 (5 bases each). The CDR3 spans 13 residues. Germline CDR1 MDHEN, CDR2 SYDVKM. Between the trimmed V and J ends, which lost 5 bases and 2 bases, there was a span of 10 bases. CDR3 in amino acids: CASSIGTPYEQYF. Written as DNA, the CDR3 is TGTGCCAGCAGTATTGGGACCCCCTACGAGCAGTACTTC.

CDR3: CASSPGRGANSNQPQHF. CDR3 coding DNA: TGTGCCAGCAGTCCCGGTAGAGGGGCTAATAGCAATCAGCCCCAGCATTTT. The rearrangement links TRBV12-3 or TRBV12-4 to TRBJ1-5; D might be TRBD1 (5 bases). This CDR3 is 17 amino acids long. V was clipped by 5 bases and J by 0 bases, with 17 bases between them.

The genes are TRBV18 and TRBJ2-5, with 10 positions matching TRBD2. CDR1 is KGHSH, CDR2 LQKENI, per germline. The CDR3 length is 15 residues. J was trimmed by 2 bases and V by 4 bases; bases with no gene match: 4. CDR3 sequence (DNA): TGTGCCAGCTCACGCGGACTAGCGGTACAAGAGACCCAGTACTTC. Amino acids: CASSRGLAVQETQYF.

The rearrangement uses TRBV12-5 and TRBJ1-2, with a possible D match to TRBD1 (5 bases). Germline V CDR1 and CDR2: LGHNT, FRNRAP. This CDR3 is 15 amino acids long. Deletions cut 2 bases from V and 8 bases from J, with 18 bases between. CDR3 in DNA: TGTGCTAGTGGTTTGCAGTTGGCGGGGCCTGGGGGCTACACCTTC. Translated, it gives CASGLQLAGPGGYTF.

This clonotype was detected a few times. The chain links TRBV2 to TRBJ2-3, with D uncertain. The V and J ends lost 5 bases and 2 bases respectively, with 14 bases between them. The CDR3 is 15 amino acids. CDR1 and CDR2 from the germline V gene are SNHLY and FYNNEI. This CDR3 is CASSMDPMATDTQYF. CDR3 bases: TGTGCCAGCAGTATGGATCCGATGGCCACAGATACGCAGTATTTT.

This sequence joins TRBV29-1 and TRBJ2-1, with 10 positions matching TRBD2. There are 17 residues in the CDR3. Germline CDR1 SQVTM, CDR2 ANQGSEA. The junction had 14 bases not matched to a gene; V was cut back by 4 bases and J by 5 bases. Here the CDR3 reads CSVVPSGRVEGHNEQFF. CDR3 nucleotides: TGCAGCGTTGTTCCAAGCGGGAGGGTGGAGGGACACAATGAGCAGTTCTTC.

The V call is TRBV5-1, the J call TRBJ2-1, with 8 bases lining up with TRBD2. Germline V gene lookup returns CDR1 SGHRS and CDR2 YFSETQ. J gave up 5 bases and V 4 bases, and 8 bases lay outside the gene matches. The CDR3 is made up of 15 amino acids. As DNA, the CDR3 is TGCGCCAGCAGCCTGGGGGGACTAGTCAACAATGAGCAGTTCTTC. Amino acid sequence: CASSLGGLVNNEQFF.

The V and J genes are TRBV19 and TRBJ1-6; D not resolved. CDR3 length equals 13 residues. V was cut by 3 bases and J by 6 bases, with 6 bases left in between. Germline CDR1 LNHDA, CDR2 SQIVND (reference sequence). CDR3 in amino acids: CASSIGPNSPLHF. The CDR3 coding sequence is TGTGCCAGTAGTATCGGCCCTAATTCACCCCTCCACTTT.

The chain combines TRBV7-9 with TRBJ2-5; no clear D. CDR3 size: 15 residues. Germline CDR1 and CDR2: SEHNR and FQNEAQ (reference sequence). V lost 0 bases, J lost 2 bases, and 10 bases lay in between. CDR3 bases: TGTGCCAGCAGCTTAGCGAACGGTAGACAAGAGACCCAGTACTTC. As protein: CASSLANGRQETQYF.

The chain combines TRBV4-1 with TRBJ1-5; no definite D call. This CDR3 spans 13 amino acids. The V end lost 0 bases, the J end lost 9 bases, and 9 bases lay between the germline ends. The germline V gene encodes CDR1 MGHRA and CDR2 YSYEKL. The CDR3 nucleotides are TGCGCCAGCAGCCAAGATCTGAGTGGGCCCCAGCATTTT. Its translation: CASSQDLSGPQHF.

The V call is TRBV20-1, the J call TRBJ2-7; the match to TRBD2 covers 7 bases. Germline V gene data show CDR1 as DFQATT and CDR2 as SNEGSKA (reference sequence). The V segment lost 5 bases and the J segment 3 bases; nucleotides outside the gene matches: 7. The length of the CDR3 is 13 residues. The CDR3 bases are TGCAGTGCTGATAGACTAGCCCGCTACGAGCAGTACTTC. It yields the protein CSADRLARYEQYF.

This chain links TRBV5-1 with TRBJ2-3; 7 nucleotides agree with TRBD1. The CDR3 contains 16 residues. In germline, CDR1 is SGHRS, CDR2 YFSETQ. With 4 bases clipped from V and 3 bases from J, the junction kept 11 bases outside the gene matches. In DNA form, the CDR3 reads TGCGCCAGCAGCCGACAGGGTCCTGCTGGGACAGATACGCAGTATTTT. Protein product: CASSRQGPAGTDTQYF.

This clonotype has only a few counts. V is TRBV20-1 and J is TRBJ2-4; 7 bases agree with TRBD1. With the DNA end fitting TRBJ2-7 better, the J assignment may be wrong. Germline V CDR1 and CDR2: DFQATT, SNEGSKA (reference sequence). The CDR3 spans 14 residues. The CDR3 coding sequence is TGCAGTGCTCCGGACAGGTCGAGAGCCTACGAGCAGTACTTC. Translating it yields CSAPDRSRAYEQYF.

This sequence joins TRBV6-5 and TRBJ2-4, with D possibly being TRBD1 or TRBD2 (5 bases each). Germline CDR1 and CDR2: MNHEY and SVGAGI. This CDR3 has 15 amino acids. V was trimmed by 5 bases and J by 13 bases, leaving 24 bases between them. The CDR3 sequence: CASSIRDGPRWEQYF. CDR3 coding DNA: TGTGCCAGCAGTATCCGGGACGGTCCTCGGTGGGAGCAGTACTTC.

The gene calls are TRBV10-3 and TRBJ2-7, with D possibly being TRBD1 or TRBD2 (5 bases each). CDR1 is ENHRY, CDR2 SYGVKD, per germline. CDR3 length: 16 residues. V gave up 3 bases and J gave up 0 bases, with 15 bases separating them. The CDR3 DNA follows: TGTGCCATCAGTGACCGGGGAAAGGGGAACTCCTACGAGCAGTACTTC. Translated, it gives CAISDRGKGNSYEQYF.

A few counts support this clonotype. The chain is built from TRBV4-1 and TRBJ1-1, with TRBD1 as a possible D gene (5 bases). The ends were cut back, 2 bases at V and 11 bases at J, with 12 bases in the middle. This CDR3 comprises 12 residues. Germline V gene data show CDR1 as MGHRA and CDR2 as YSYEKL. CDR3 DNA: TGCGCCAGCAGCCAACCTCGAGGGGAGGCTTTCTTT. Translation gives CASSQPRGEAFF.

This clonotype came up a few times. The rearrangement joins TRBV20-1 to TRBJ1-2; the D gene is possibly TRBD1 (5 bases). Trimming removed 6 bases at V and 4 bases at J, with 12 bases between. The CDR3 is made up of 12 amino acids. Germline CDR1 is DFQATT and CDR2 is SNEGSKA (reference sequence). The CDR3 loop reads CSAAGETYGYTF. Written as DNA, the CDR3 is TGCAGTGCCGCGGGGGAGACCTATGGCTACACCTTC.

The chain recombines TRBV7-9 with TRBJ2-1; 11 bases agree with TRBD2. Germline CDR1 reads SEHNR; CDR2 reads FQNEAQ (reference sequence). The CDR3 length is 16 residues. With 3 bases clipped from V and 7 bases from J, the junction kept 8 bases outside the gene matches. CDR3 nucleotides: TGTGCCAGCAGCTTCGGGACTAGCGGATGGGGGAATGAGCAGTTCTTC. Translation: CASSFGTSGWGNEQFF.

DNA of the CDR3: TGTGCCAGCAGTTTGAGGGGGTATTGGGACACTGAAGCTTTCTTT. It codes for CASSLRGYWDTEAFF. V and J are TRBV27 and TRBJ1-1; D perhaps matches TRBD1 (6 bases). Looked up from germline, CDR1 is MNHEY and CDR2 is SMNVEV (reference sequence). Trimming took off 3 bases at V and 3 bases at J, with 14 bases between the two ends. There are 15 residues in the CDR3.

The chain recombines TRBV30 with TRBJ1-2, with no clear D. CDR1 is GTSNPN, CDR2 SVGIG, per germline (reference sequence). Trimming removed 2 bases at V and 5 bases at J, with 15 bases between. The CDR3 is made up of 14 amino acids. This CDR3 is CAWSNHRRGYGYTF. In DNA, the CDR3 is TGTGCCTGGAGTAATCACAGACGAGGGTATGGCTACACCTTC. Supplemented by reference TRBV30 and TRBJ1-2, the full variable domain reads SQTIHQWPATLVQPVGSPLSLECTVEGTSNPNLYWYRQAAGRGLQLLFYSVGIGQISSEVPQNLSASRPQDRQFILSSKKLLLSDSGFYLCAWSNHRRGYGYTFGSGTRLTVV.

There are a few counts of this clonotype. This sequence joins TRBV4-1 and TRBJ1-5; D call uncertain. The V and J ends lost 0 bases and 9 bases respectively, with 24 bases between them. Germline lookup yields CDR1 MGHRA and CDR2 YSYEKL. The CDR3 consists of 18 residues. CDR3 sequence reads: CASSQDLASGQITRPQHF. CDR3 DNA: TGCGCCAGCAGCCAAGATCTGGCTTCTGGGCAGATTACCAGGCCCCAGCATTTT.

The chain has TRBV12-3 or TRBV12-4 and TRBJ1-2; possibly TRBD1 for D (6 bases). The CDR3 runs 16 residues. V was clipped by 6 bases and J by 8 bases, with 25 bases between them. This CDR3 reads CASREQGSGRLRGYTF. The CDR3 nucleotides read TGTGCCAGCAGGGAACAGGGTAGTGGTCGGTTGCGGGGCTACACCTTC.

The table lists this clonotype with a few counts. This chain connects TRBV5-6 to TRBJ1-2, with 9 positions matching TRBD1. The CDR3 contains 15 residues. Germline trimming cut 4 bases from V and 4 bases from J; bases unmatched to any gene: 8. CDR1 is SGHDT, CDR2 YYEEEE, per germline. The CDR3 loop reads CASSLQDRGPYGYTF. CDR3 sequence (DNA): TGTGCCAGCAGCCTGCAGGACAGGGGACCCTATGGCTACACCTTC.

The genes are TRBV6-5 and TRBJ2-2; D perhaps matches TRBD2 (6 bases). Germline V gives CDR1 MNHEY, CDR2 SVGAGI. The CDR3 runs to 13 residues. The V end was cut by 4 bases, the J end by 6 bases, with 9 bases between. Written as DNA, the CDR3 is TGTGCCAGCAGTTGGGAGGACGCCGGGGAGCTGTTTTTT. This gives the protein CASSWEDAGELFF.

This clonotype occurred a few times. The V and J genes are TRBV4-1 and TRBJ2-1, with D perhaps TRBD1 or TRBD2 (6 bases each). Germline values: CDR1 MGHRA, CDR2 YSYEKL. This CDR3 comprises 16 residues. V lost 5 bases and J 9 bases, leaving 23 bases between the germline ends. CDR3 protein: CASSDISRGQSGEQFF. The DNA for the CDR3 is TGCGCCAGCAGCGATATTTCCCGGGGGCAGTCCGGTGAGCAGTTCTTC.

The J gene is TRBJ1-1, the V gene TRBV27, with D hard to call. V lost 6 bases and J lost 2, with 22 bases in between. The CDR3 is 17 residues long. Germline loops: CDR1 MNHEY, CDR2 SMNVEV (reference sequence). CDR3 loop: CASSGRGVWGGNTEAFF. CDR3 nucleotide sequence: TGTGCCAGCAGCGGCAGAGGTGTGTGGGGTGGCAACACTGAAGCTTTCTTT.

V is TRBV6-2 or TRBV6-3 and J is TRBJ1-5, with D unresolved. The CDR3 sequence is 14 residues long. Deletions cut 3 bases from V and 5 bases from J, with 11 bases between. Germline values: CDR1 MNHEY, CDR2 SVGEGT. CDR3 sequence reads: CASSYPHRDQPQHF. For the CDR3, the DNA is TGTGCCAGCAGTTATCCCCATAGAGATCAGCCCCAGCATTTT.

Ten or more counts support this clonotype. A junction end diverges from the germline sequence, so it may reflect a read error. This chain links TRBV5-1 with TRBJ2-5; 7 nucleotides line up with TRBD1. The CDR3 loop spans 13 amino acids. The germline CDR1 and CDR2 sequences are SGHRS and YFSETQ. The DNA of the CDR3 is TGTGCCAGCAGCTTAGGGGGCGCGGAGACCCAGTACTTC. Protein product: CASSLGGAETQYF.

The CDR3 region is CASSLMEETQFF. CDR3 DNA sequence: TGTGCCAGCAGTTTAATGGAAGAGACCCAGTTCTTC. V is TRBV28 and J is TRBJ2-1; D is undetermined. CDR3 length: 12 residues. The V gene's germline CDR1 is MDHEN and CDR2 SYDVKM. The V gene lost 2 bases and the J gene lost 13 bases, with 12 bases spanning the gap.

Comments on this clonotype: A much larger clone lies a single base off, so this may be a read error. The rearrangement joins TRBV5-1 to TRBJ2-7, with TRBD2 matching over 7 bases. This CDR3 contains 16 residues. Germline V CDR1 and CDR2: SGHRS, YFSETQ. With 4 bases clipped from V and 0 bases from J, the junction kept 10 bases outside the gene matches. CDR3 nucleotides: TGCGCCAGCAGCCTTCGAACTAGCGTGGGCTCCTACGAGCAGTACTTC. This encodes CASSLRTSVGSYEQYF.